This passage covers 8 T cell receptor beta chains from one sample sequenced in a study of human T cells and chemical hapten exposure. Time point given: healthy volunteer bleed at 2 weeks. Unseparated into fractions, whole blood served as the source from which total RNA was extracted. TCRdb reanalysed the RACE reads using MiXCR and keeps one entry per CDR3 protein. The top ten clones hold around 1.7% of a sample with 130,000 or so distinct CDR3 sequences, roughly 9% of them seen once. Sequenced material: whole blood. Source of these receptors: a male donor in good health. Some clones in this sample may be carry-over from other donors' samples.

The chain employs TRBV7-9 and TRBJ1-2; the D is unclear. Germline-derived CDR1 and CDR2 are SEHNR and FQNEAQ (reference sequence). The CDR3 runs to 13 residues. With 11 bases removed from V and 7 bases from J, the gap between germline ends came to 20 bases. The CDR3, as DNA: TGTGCCTCCATTTTTCCATCGGGAAGTGGCTACACCTTC. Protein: CASIFPSGSGYTF.

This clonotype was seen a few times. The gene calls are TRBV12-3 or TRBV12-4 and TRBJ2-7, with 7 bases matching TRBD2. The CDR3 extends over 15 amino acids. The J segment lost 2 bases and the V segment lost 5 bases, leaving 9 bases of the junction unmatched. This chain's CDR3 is CASSKAPSGPYEQYF. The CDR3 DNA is TGTGCCAGCAGTAAAGCCCCTAGCGGCCCCTACGAGCAGTACTTC.

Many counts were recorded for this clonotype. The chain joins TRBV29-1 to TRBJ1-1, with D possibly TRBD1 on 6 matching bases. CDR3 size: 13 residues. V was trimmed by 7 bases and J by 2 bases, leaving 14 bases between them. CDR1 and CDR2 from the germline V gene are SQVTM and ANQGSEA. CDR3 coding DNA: TGCAGCGGAGCTCGTGGGACAAACACTGAAGCTTTCTTT. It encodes CSGARGTNTEAFF.

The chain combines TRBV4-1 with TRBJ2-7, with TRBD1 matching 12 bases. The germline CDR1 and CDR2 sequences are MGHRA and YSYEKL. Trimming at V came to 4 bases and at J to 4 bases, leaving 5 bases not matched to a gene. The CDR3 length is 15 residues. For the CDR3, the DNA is TGCGCCAGCAGCCTGGGACAGGGGGCAGGTTACGAGCAGTACTTC. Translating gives CASSLGQGAGYEQYF.

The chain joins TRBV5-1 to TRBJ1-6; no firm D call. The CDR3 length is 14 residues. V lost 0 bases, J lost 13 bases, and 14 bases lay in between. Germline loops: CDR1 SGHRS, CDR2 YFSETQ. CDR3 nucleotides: TGCGCCAGCAGCTTGGTAGCAGGTTCCGACCCCCTCCACTTT. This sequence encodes CASSLVAGSDPLHF.

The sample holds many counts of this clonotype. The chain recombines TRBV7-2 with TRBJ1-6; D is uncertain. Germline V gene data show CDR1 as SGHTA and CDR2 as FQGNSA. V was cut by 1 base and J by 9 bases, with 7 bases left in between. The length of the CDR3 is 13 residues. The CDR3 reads CASSLVKISPLHF. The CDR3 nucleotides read TGTGCCAGCAGCTTAGTCAAGATTTCACCCCTCCACTTT.

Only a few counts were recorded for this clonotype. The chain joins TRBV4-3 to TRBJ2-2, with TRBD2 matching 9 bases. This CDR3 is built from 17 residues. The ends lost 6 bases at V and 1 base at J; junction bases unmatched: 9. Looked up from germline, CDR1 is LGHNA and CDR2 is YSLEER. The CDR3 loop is CASRESSGAMNTGELFF. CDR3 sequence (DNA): TGCGCCAGCAGAGAATCTAGCGGGGCGATGAACACCGGGGAGCTGTTTTTT.

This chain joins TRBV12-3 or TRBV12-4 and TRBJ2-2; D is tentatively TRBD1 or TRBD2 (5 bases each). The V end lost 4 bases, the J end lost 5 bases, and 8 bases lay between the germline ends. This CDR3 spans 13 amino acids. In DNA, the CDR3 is TGTGCCAGCAGTTCCGGGACGACCGGGGAGCTGTTTTTT. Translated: CASSSGTTGELFF.